These 28 T cell receptor beta chains originate from one sample sequenced in a study of OX40 agonist ivuxolimab in advanced cancers. Clones were read by immunoSEQ multiplex PCR, and TCRdb kept only the in-frame ones, dropping some. This table holds 75,000 to 100,000 clones, 70% to 85% found once. The material was CD4+ or CD8+ T cells sorted from blood, obtained in a trial of the OX40 agonist ivuxolimab. The receptors here all came from an adult with an advanced solid tumor such as melanoma, head and neck, liver or kidney cancer.

V gene TRBV7-9 combines with J gene TRBJ1-1; 10 bases match TRBD1. J lost 4 bases, V lost 0 bases, and 5 bases had no gene match. Per germline, CDR1 SEHNR and CDR2 FQNEAQ (reference sequence). The CDR3 length is 16 residues. The CDR3 coding sequence is TGTGCCAGCAGCTTAGCGAGACAGGGGGCGTCCACTGAAGCTTTCTTT. Protein sequence: CASSLARQGASTEAFF. Full variable domain (rest looked up from reference TRBV7-9 and TRBJ1-1): DTGVSQNPRHKITKRGQNVTFRCDPISEHNRLYWYRQTLGQGPEFLTYFQNEAQLEKSRLLSDRFSAERPKGSFSTLEIQRTEQGDSAMYLCASSLARQGASTEAFFGQGTRLTVV.

This chain uses TRBV18 with TRBJ1-3, with 7 bases aligning to TRBD1. CDR1 and CDR2 (germline): KGHSH, LQKENI. The CDR3 is 15 amino acids. V lost 5 bases, J lost 9 bases, and 13 bases stayed unmatched. CDR3 DNA: TGTGCCAGCTCAGGAGGACAGGCCGGCGGGGGCACCATATATTTT. This gives the protein CASSGGQAGGGTIYF. Drawing the rest from reference TRBV18 and TRBJ1-3, the complete variable domain is NAGVMQNPRHLVRRRGQEARLRCSPMKGHSHVYWYRQLPEEGLKFMVYLQKENIIDESGMPKERFSAEFPKEGPSILRIQQVVRGDSAAYFCASSGGQAGGGTIYFGEGSWLTVV.

J is TRBJ2-1 and V is TRBV18; a possible D gene is TRBD2 (5 bases). Germline loops: CDR1 KGHSH, CDR2 LQKENI. The CDR3 contains 13 residues. Between the trimmed V and J ends, which lost 0 bases and 7 bases, there was a span of 7 bases. The CDR3 here is CASSPPRGNEQFF. The CDR3 DNA reads TGTGCCAGCTCACCACCGCGAGGGAATGAGCAGTTCTTC.

The gene calls are TRBV5-1 and TRBJ2-7, with 11 bases fitting TRBD2. V lost 0 bases, J lost 1 base, and 3 bases stayed unmatched. The CDR3 loop spans 16 amino acids. The germline V gene has CDR1 SGHRS and CDR2 YFSETQ. The CDR3 protein is CASSLAPSGGSYEQYF. DNA for the CDR3: TGCGCCAGCAGCTTGGCTCCTAGCGGGGGGTCCTACGAGCAGTACTTC.

The gene calls are TRBV19 and TRBJ1-1; the D is unclear. V lost 2 bases and J lost 5, with 6 bases in between. From germline, CDR1 is LNHDA and CDR2 SQIVND (reference sequence). This CDR3 spans 12 amino acids. The CDR3 protein is CASSILGTEAFF. CDR3 nucleotide sequence: TGTGCCAGTAGTATATTGGGGACTGAAGCTTTCTTT.

This clone was seen a single time. The CDR3 nucleotides are TGCGCCAGCAGTCAATCGAAGGGGACAGGGGTGAACACCGGGGAGCTGTTTTTT. Protein sequence: CASSQSKGTGVNTGELFF. J is TRBJ2-2 and V is TRBV23-1; TRBD1 matches 10 bases. TRBV23-1 belongs to the ORF category, with a function that is uncertain. The CDR3 contains 18 residues. V gave up 0 bases and J gave up 1 base; unmatched junction bases: 5.

This sequence joins TRBV14 and TRBJ2-1; the match to TRBD2 covers 7 bases. Unmatched junction bases numbered 6, after V lost 1 base and J lost 6 bases. Germline lookup yields CDR1 SGHDN and CDR2 FVKESK. The CDR3 has 15 residues. The CDR3 DNA follows: TGTGCCAGCAGCCAAGCCCTAGCGGCTTCCAATGAGCAGTTCTTC. Its translation is CASSQALAASNEQFF.

V and J are TRBV11-1 and TRBJ1-1; tentatively, D is TRBD1 (6 bases). V lost 5 bases, J lost 8 bases, and 18 bases lay in between. Germline CDR1 and CDR2: SGHAT and FQDESV (reference sequence). CDR3 length equals 14 residues. The CDR3 nucleotides read TGTGCCAGCAGCCTCTACGGGACACTGACCGAAGCTTTCTTT. It codes for CASSLYGTLTEAFF.

The chain links TRBV6-5 to TRBJ1-1; D is unclear. This CDR3 is 14 amino acids long. Trimming stripped 0 bases from V and 9 bases from J, with 14 bases between. Per germline, CDR1 MNHEY and CDR2 SVGAGI. CDR3 coding DNA: TGTGCCAGCAGTTACTCGATTCGGCGGTCTAAAGCTTTCTTT. This translates into CASSYSIRRSKAFF.

The chain combines TRBV11-1 with TRBJ2-7; maybe TRBD1 (5 bases). Trimming removed 2 bases from V and 4 bases from J, with 9 bases in between. The CDR3 extends over 13 amino acids. CDR1 is SGHAT and CDR2 is FQDESV in the germline V gene (reference sequence). The CDR3 spells CASSLRGKYEQYF. CDR3 coding DNA: TGTGCCAGCAGCTTAAGGGGTAAATACGAGCAGTACTTC.

The chain has TRBV4-2 and TRBJ2-3; 14 bases are shared with TRBD2. Trimming cost V 4 bases and J 4 bases; bases outside gene matches: 7. Germline V CDR1 and CDR2: LGHNA, YNFKEQ. CDR3 length equals 17 residues. This CDR3 is CASSRRLAGGEPDTQYF. DNA of the CDR3: TGTGCCAGCAGCCGACGACTAGCGGGAGGGGAGCCAGATACGCAGTATTTT.

V usage is TRBV13 and J usage is TRBJ2-1; 8 positions match TRBD1. Germline CDR1 reads PRHDT; CDR2 reads FYEKMQ (reference sequence). The CDR3 totals 14 residues. The V segment lost 5 bases and the J segment 5 bases; nucleotides outside the gene matches: 5. CDR3 loop: CASSPGQADNEQFF. The CDR3 coding sequence is TGTGCCAGCAGCCCGGGACAGGCGGACAATGAGCAGTTCTTC.

The rearrangement uses TRBV18 and TRBJ2-5, with 9 bases that match TRBD2. CDR1 and CDR2 (germline): KGHSH, LQKENI. CDR3 length: 17 amino acids. With V trimmed by 2 bases and J by 5 bases, 12 bases remained unmatched. The CDR3 coding sequence is TGTGCCAGCTCACCATTAGTCGGCGGGAGGGCCTGGGAGACCCAGTACTTC. Translating gives CASSPLVGGRAWETQYF.

This clone was recorded once. V and J are TRBV7-9 and TRBJ1-1, with D hard to call. Germline lookup yields CDR1 SEHNR and CDR2 FQNEAQ (reference sequence). With 5 bases removed from V and 4 bases from J, the gap between germline ends came to 17 bases. The CDR3 length is 15 residues. CDR3 loop: CASSRTGGEVTEAFF. As DNA, the CDR3 is TGTGCCAGCAGCCGCACGGGTGGGGAAGTCACTGAAGCTTTCTTT. Full variable domain (remainder filled in from reference TRBV7-9 and TRBJ1-1): DTGVSQNPRHKITKRGQNVTFRCDPISEHNRLYWYRQTLGQGPEFLTYFQNEAQLEKSRLLSDRFSAERPKGSFSTLEIQRTEQGDSAMYLCASSRTGGEVTEAFFGQGTRLTVV.

CDR3 amino acids: CAWSVGAGELFF. Here the CDR3 DNA reads TGTGCCTGGAGTGTCGGGGCCGGGGAGCTGTTTTTT. The genes are TRBV30 and TRBJ2-2; TRBD2 is a possible D gene (5 bases). CDR1 is GTSNPN, CDR2 SVGIG, per germline (reference sequence). This CDR3 region has 12 residues. Trimming took off 0 bases at V and 6 bases at J, with 5 bases between the two ends.

This clone was recorded once. This chain's CDR3 is CASSGLTGALYYEQYF. The CDR3 DNA is TGTGCCAGCAGCGGATTAACAGGGGCCCTATATTACGAGCAGTACTTC. The chain combines TRBV5-6 with TRBJ2-7; 7 nucleotides agree with TRBD1. CDR3 size: 16 residues. CDR1 and CDR2 from the germline V gene are SGHDT and YYEEEE. The trim removed 4 bases at V and 4 bases at J, leaving 14 bases unmatched. Variable domain in full (rest from reference TRBV5-6 and TRBJ2-7): DAGVTQSPTHLIKTRGQQVTLRCSPKSGHDTVSWYQQALGQGPQFIFQYYEEEERQRGNFPDRFSGHQFPNYSSELNVNALLLGDSALYLCASSGLTGALYYEQYFGPGTRLTVT.

The chain joins TRBV12-5 to TRBJ2-7; weak D call: TRBD1 (5 bases). In germline, CDR1 is LGHNT, CDR2 FRNRAP. Trimming shortened V by 2 bases and J by 3 bases, and 11 bases separated the two germline ends. The CDR3 spans 14 residues. CDR3 nucleotide sequence: TGTGCTAGTGGTTTGATTCAGGGTAGCTACGAGCAGTACTTC. Translated, it gives CASGLIQGSYEQYF.

This chain joins TRBV2 and TRBJ1-5; maybe TRBD1 (5 bases). Germline V gene lookup returns CDR1 SNHLY and CDR2 FYNNEI. The CDR3 contains 13 residues. Trimming took off 5 bases at V and 1 base at J, with 6 bases between the two ends. The CDR3 is CASSRDSNQPQHF. As DNA, the CDR3 is TGTGCCAGCAGTCGGGACAGCAATCAGCCCCAGCATTTT.

The V call is TRBV30, the J call TRBJ1-2, with no clear D. Trimming took 6 bases from V and 4 from J, leaving 9 bases between them. The CDR3 has 11 residues. Germline lookup yields CDR1 GTSNPN and CDR2 SVGIG (reference sequence). The CDR3 spells CACSVGYGYTF. DNA of the CDR3: TGTGCCTGTTCGGTCGGCTATGGCTACACCTTC. Filled out from reference TRBV30 and TRBJ1-2, the complete variable domain reads SQTIHQWPATLVQPVGSPLSLECTVEGTSNPNLYWYRQAAGRGLQLLFYSVGIGQISSEVPQNLSASRPQDRQFILSSKKLLLSDSGFYLCACSVGYGYTFGSGTRLTVV.

The chain links TRBV7-9 to TRBJ1-6; D possibly corresponds to TRBD1 (5 bases). V was trimmed by 5 bases and J by 8 bases, leaving 22 bases between them. The CDR3 covers 17 residues. The germline CDR1 and CDR2 sequences are SEHNR and FQNEAQ (reference sequence). CDR3 coding DNA: TGTGCCAGCAGCCAGCGGGCGGGGCCCTGGCTGGATTCACCCCTCCACTTT. Translated: CASSQRAGPWLDSPLHF.

The chain couples TRBV5-1 to TRBJ1-4, with D maybe TRBD1 (5 bases). The CDR3 covers 15 residues. Trimming took 1 base from V and 8 from J, leaving 15 bases between them. Germline lookup yields CDR1 SGHRS and CDR2 YFSETQ. CDR3: CASSLLGTLGEKLFF. CDR3 coding DNA: TGCGCCAGCAGCTTGCTTGGGACGCTGGGGGAAAAACTGTTTTTT.

The V call is TRBV5-1, the J call TRBJ2-2; no firm D call. The CDR3 covers 13 residues. V lost 0 bases to trimming and J lost 1 base, with 1 base between them. Germline loops: CDR1 SGHRS, CDR2 YFSETQ. DNA of the CDR3: TGCGCCAGCAGCTTGGGGAACACCGGGGAGCTGTTTTTT. Translating gives CASSLGNTGELFF. Filled out from reference TRBV5-1 and TRBJ2-2, the complete variable domain reads KAGVTQTPRYLIKTRGQQVTLSCSPISGHRSVSWYQQTPGQGLQFLFEYFSETQRNKGNFPGRFSGRQFSNSRSEMNVSTLELGDSALYLCASSLGNTGELFFGEGSRLTVL.

J is TRBJ2-5 and V is TRBV9; no firm D call. This CDR3 has 14 residues. V lost 4 bases, J lost 2 bases, and 12 bases lay in between. Germline V gene lookup returns CDR1 SGDLS and CDR2 YYNGEE. DNA of the CDR3: TGTGCCAGCAGCCCACCATTTTCACAAGAGACCCAGTACTTC. Its translation is CASSPPFSQETQYF. Looking up the rest from reference TRBV9 and TRBJ2-5 gives the full variable domain: DSGVTQTPKHLITATGQRVTLRCSPRSGDLSVYWYQQSLDQGLQFLIQYYNGEERAKGNILERFSAQQFPDLHSELNLSSLELGDSALYFCASSPPFSQETQYFGPGTRLLVL.

This chain uses TRBV12-5 with TRBJ1-2, with a tentative D call TRBD1 (5 bases). Trimming took 0 bases from V and 0 from J, leaving 20 bases between them. Germline V gene sequence: CDR1 LGHNT, CDR2 FRNRAP. The CDR3 loop spans 19 amino acids. CDR3 bases: TGTGCTAGTGGTTTGGTACCCTGGGACGGCAAATGGTCTAACTATGGCTACACCTTC. Its protein is CASGLVPWDGKWSNYGYTF.

The gene calls are TRBV2 and TRBJ2-3, with TRBD1 matching 7 bases. Germline V lookup: CDR1 SNHLY, CDR2 FYNNEI. This CDR3 comprises 14 residues. V was pared by 7 bases and J by 0 bases, with 4 bases of the junction left unmatched. This chain's CDR3 is CASTPGQSTDTQYF. Written as DNA, the CDR3 is TGTGCCAGCACTCCGGGACAGAGCACAGATACGCAGTATTTT. Variable domain in full (rest from reference TRBV2 and TRBJ2-3): EPEVTQTPSHQVTQMGQEVILRCVPISNHLYFYWYRQILGQKVEFLVSFYNNEISEKSEIFDDQFSVERPDGSNFTLKIRSTKLEDSAMYFCASTPGQSTDTQYFGPGTRLTVL.

This chain uses TRBV4-3 with TRBJ1-2; possible D gene TRBD1, 5 bases. From germline, CDR1 is LGHNA and CDR2 YSLEER. CDR3 length: 15 amino acids. V shed 2 bases and J shed 2 bases, with 12 bases lying between them. The CDR3 DNA reads as TGCGCCAGCAGCCAATCCCGGGACTCCAACTATGGCTACACCTTC. It encodes CASSQSRDSNYGYTF.

The chain carries TRBV4-1 and TRBJ2-7; D gene ambiguous. Germline CDR1 MGHRA, CDR2 YSYEKL. The CDR3 loop spans 15 amino acids. Trimming removed 0 bases at V and 2 bases at J, with 11 bases between. This CDR3 is CASSQEFQPPYEQYF. In DNA, the CDR3 is TGCGCCAGCAGCCAAGAATTCCAGCCGCCCTACGAGCAGTACTTC.

This chain connects TRBV5-8 to TRBJ1-5; no reliable D call. Trimming stripped 4 bases from V and 3 bases from J, with 14 bases between. Germline V gene lookup returns CDR1 SGHTS and CDR2 YDEGEE. The CDR3 consists of 15 residues. The CDR3 here is CASSLEGGNNQPQHF. CDR3 coding DNA: TGTGCCAGCAGCCTGGAGGGAGGGAACAATCAGCCCCAGCATTTT.